This T cell receptor (beta chain) stems from a study of shared clonotypes between healthy human individuals. Study as a whole: Per donor, CD8 memory used one plate, CD8 naive used two, CD4 memory used three and CD4 naive used three. Findings and caveats of the study: Large depth notwithstanding, sorted-subset sequencing proved incomplete by rarefaction.

The naive CD8 subset, CD45RO-negative cells positively selected for CCR7, excluded terminally differentiated effector memory CD45RA+ cells. This CDR3 spans 16 amino acids. Germline CDR1 and CDR2: LGHNA and YSLEER. V gave up 0 bases and J gave up 3 bases, with 13 bases separating them. With regard to this clone: Its antigen is as yet unknown.

Evenly divided among several immunoSEQ plates was the genomic DNA of each subset. Generated by immunoSEQ multiplex PCR, the TCRdb table keeps only in-frame clones and is missing some. Of around 2.1 million clones in the sample, about 92% were seen once. This TCR was sampled from a man aged 18-30 years in good health. Some clones in this sample may be carry-over from other donors' samples. The sample taken for sequencing was naive CD8+ T cells from PBMCs. J is TRBJ2-3 and V is TRBV4-3; D gene uncertain. CDR3 loop: CASSQDPDIPTDTQYF. DNA of the CDR3: TGCGCCAGCAGCCAAGATCCCGACATTCCTACAGATACGCAGTATTTT.